This T cell receptor beta chain was identified during a study of blood T cells in healthy people across ages. With a J-beta primer mix and a sample-barcoded 5' primer, a second PCR ran about 7 to 11 cycles. TCRdb re-analysed the 5' RACE reads in MiXCR, keeping a single row per CDR3 protein. The data show about a million distinct CDR3 sequences, with 48% seen just once and around 15% held by the top ten. CDR1 and CDR2 from the germline V gene are LGHDT and YNNKEL (reference sequence). The V gene lost 0 bases and the J gene lost 6 bases, with 11 bases spanning the gap. The CDR3 loop spans 14 amino acids. Study-level findings and limits: When set beside aged donors, long-lived donors presented more naive CD4+ cells and higher diversity. Investigators viewed diversity estimates from one million T cells as underestimates, the study reported.

A word on this clonotype: Its antigen is unknown.

The study recruited healthy Caucasian donors from Russia who were aged about 6 to 90. Each sample had at least 6.5 million PBMCs isolated. What was sequenced was blood. The chain employs TRBV3-1 and TRBJ1-2; D unresolved. This TCR was sampled from a man younger than 40 in good health. CDR3 in DNA: TGTGCCAGCAGCCAAGAAGGTTCGGGCAATGGCTACACCTTC. Its translation is CASSQEGSGNGYTF.